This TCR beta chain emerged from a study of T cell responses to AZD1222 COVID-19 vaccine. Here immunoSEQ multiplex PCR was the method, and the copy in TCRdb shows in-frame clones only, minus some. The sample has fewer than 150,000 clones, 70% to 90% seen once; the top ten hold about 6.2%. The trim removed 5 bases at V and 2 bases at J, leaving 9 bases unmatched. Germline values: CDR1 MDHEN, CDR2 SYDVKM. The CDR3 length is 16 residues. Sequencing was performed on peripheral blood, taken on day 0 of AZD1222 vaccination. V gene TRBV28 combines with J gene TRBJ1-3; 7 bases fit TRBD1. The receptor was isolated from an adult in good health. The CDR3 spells CASSPSGQKPGNTIYF. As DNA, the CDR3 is TGTGCCAGCAGTCCCTCGGGACAGAAGCCTGGAAACACCATATATTTT.